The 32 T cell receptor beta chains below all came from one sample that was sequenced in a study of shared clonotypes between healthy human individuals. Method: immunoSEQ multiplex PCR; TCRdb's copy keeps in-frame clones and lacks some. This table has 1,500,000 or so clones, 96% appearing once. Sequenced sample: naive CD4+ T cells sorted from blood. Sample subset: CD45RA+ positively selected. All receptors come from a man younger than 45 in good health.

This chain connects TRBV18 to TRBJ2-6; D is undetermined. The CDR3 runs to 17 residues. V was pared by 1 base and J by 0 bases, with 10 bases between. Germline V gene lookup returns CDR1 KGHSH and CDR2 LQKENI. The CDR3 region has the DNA TGTGCCAGCTCACCACTAGGGTCAGGCTCTGGGGCCAACGTCCTGACTTTC. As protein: CASSPLGSGSGANVLTF.

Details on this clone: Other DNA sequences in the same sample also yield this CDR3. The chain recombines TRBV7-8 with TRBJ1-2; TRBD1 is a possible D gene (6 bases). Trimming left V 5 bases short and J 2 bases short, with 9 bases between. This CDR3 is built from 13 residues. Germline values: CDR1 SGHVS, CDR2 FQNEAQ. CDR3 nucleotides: TGTGCCAGCAGCCCCGACAGGAACTATGGCTACACCTTC. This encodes CASSPDRNYGYTF.

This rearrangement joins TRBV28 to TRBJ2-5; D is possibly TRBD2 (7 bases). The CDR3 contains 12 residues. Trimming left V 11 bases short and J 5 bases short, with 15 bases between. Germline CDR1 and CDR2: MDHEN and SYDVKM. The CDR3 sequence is CACGGYSETQYF. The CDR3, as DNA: TGTGCCTGCGGGGGCTATTCGGAGACCCAGTACTTC. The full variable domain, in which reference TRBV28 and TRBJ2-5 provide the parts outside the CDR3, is DVKVTQSSRYLVKRTGEKVFLECVQDMDHENMFWYRQDPGLGLRLIYFSYDVKMKEKGDIPEGYSVSREKKERFSLILESASTNQTSMYLCACGGYSETQYFGPGTRLLVL.

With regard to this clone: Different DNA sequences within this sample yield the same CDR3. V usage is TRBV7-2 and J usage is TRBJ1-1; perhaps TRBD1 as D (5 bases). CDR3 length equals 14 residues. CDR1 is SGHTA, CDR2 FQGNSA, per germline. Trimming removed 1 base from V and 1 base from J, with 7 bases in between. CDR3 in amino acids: CASSLDRRNTEAFF. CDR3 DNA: TGTGCCAGCAGCTTAGACAGGAGGAACACTGAAGCTTTCTTT. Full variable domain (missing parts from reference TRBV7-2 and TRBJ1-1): GAGVSQSPSNKVTEKGKDVELRCDPISGHTALYWYRQSLGQGLEFLIYFQGNSAPDKSGLPSDRFSAERTGGSVSTLTIQRTQQEDSAVYLCASSLDRRNTEAFFGQGTRLTVV.

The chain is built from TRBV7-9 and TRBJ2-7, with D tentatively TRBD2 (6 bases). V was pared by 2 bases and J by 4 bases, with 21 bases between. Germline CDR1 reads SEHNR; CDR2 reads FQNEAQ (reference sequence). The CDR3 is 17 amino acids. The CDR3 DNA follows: TGTGCCAGCAGCTTATTCGCAGGGCCCGGGGGTATATACGAGCAGTACTTC. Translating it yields CASSLFAGPGGIYEQYF.

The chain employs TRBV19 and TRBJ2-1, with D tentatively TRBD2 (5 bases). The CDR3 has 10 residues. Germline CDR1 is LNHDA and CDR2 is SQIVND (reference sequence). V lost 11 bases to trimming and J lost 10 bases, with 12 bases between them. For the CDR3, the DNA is TGTGCCGCGGGCTATCCAGAGCAGTTCTTC. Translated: CAAGYPEQFF. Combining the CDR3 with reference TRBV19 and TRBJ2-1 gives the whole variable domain DGGITQSPKYLFRKEGQNVTLSCEQNLNHDAMYWYRQDPGQGLRLIYYSQIVNDFQKGDIAEGYSVSREKKESFPLTVTSAQKNPTAFYLCAAGYPEQFFGPGTRLTVL.

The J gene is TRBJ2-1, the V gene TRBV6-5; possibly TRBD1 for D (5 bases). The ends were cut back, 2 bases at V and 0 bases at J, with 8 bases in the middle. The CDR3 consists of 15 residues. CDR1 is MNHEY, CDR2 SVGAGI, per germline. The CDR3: CASSYDSSSYNEQFF. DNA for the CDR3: TGTGCCAGCAGTTACGACAGCAGCTCCTACAATGAGCAGTTCTTC.

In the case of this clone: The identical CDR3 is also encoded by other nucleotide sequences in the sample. CDR3 DNA sequence: TGTGCCAGCAGTTTAGGCACACTGAACACTGAAGCTTTCTTT. This gives the protein CASSLGTLNTEAFF. The chain is built from TRBV28 and TRBJ1-1; no definite D call. The CDR3 is 14 residues long. CDR1 and CDR2 (germline): MDHEN, SYDVKM. The V and J ends lost 2 bases and 0 bases respectively, with 7 bases between them.

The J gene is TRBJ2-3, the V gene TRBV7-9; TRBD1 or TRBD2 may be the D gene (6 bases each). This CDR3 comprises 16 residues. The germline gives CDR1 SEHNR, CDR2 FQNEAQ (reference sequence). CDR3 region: CALRGTEDGSTDTQYF. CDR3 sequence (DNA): TGTGCTCTTAGGGGGACTGAGGACGGTAGCACAGATACGCAGTATTTT.

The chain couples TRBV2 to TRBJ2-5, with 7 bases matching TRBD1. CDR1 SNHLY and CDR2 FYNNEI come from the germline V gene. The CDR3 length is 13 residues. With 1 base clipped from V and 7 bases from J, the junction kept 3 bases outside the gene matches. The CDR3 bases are TGTGCCAGCAGTGAAGGACAGGGAAGGACCCAGTACTTC. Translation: CASSEGQGRTQYF.

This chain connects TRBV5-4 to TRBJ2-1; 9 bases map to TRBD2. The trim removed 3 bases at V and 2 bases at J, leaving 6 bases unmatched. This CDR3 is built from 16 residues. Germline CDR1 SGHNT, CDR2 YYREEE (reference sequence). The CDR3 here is CASSSGGRGAYNEQFF. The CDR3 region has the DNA TGTGCCAGCAGCTCCGGCGGGAGGGGCGCCTACAATGAGCAGTTCTTC.

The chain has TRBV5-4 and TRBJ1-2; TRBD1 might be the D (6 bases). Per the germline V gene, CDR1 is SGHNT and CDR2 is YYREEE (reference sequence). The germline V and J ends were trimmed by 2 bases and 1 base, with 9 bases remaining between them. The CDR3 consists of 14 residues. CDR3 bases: TGTGCCAGCAGCTTAGGACAGCGTAACTATGGCTACACCTTC. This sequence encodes CASSLGQRNYGYTF.

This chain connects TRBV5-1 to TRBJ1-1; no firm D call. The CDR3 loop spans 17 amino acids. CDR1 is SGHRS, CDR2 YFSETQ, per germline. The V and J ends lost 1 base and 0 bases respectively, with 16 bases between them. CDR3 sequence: CASSLHAGNRVNTEAFF. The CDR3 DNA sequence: TGCGCCAGCAGCTTGCACGCGGGCAATCGTGTGAACACTGAAGCTTTCTTT.

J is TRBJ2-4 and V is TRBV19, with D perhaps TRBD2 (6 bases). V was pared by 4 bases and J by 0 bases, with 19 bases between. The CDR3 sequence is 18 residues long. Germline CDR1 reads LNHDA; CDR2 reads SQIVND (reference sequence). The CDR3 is CASSNPGRLLLAKNIQYF. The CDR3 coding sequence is TGTGCCAGTAGTAACCCGGGGAGGCTTCTTCTAGCCAAAAACATTCAGTACTTC.

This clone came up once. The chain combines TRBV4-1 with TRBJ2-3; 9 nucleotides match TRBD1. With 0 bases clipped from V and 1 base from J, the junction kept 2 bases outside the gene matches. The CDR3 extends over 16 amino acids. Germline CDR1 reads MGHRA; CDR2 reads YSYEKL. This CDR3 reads CASSQEGQGRTDTQYF. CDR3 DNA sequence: TGCGCCAGCAGCCAAGAGGGACAGGGTCGCACAGATACGCAGTATTTT.

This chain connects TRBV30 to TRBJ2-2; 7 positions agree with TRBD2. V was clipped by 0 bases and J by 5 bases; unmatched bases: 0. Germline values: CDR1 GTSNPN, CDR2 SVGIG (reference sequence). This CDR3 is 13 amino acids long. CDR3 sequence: CAWSVGGTGELFF. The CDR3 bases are TGTGCCTGGAGTGTGGGGGGGACCGGGGAGCTGTTTTTT.

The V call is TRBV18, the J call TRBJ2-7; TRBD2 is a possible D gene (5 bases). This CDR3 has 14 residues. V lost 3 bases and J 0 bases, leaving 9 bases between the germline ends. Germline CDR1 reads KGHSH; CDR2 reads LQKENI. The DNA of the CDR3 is TGTGCCAGCTCACCGATCGAGGGCTCCTACGAGCAGTACTTC. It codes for CASSPIEGSYEQYF.

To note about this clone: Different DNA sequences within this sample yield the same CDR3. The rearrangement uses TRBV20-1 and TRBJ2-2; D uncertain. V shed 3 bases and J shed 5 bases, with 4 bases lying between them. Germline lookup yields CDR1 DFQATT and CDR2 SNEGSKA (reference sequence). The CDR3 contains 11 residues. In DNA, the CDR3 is TGCAGTGCTAGGGGTACCGGGGAGCTGTTTTTT. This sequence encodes CSARGTGELFF.

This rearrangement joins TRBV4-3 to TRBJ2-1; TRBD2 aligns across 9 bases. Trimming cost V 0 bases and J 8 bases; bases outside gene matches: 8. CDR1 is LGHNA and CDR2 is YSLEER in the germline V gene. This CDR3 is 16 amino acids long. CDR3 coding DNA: TGCGCCAGCAGCCAAGAGGGCGGGAGGGCCGTTCATGAGCAGTTCTTC. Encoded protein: CASSQEGGRAVHEQFF.

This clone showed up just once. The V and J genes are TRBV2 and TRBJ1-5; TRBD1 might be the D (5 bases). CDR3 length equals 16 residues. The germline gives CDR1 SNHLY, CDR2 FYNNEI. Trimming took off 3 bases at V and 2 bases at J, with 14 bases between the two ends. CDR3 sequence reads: CASSDRAGRRNQPQHF. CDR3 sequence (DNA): TGTGCCAGCAGTGACCGGGCAGGGAGGCGCAATCAGCCCCAGCATTTT.

Written as DNA, the CDR3 is TGTGCCAGTAGTATAGTTAGGGGTGGCAATCAGCCCCAGCATTTT. Its protein is CASSIVRGGNQPQHF. The chain couples TRBV19 to TRBJ1-5; D is perhaps TRBD1 (5 bases). Germline-derived CDR1 and CDR2 are LNHDA and SQIVND (reference sequence). V gave up 1 base and J gave up 2 bases, with 9 bases separating them. CDR3 length: 15 amino acids. Full variable domain (remainder filled in from reference TRBV19 and TRBJ1-5): DGGITQSPKYLFRKEGQNVTLSCEQNLNHDAMYWYRQDPGQGLRLIYYSQIVNDFQKGDIAEGYSVSREKKESFPLTVTSAQKNPTAFYLCASSIVRGGNQPQHFGDGTRLSIL.

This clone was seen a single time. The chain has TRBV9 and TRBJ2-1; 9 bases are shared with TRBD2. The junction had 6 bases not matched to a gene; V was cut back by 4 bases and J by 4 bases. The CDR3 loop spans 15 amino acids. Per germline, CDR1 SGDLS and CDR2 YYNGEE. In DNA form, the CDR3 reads TGTGCCAGCAGCCCGGGACTAGCACTATACAATGAGCAGTTCTTC. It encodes CASSPGLALYNEQFF.

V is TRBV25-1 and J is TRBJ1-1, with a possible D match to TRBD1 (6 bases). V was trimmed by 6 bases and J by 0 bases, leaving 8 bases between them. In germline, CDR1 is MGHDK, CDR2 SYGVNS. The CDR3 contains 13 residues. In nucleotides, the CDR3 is TGTGCCAGCAGGGACAGTCTGAACACTGAAGCTTTCTTT. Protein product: CASRDSLNTEAFF. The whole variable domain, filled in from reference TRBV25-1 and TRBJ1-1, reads EADIYQTPRYLVIGTGKKITLECSQTMGHDKMYWYQQDPGMELHLIHYSYGVNSTEKGDLSSESTVSRIRTEHFPLTLESARPSHTSQYLCASRDSLNTEAFFGQGTRLTVV.

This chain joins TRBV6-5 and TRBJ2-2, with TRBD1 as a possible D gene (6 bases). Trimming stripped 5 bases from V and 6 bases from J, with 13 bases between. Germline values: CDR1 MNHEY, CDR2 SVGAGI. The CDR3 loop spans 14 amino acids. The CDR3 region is CASSPLQGSGELFF. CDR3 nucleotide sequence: TGTGCCAGCAGTCCATTACAGGGTTCCGGGGAGCTGTTTTTT.

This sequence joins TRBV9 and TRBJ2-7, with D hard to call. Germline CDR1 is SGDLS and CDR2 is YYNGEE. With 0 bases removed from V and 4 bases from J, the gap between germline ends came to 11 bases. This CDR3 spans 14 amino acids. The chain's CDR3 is CASSVEAERYEQYF. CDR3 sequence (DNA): TGTGCCAGCAGCGTAGAGGCAGAGCGTTACGAGCAGTACTTC.

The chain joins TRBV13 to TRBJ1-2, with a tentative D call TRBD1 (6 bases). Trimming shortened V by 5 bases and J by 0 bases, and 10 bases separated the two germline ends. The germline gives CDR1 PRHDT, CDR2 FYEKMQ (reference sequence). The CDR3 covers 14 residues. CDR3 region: CASSIGQTNYGYTF. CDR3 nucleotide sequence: TGTGCCAGCAGCATTGGACAGACTAACTATGGCTACACCTTC.

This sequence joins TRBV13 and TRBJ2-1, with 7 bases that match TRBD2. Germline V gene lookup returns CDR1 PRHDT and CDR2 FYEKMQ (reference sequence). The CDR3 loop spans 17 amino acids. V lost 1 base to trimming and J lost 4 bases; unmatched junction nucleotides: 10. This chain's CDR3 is CASSLALPSGIYNEQFF. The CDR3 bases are TGTGCCAGCAGCTTAGCCCTCCCTAGCGGAATTTACAATGAGCAGTTCTTC. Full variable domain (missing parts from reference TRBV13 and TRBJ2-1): AAGVIQSPRHLIKEKRETATLKCYPIPRHDTVYWYQQGPGQDPQFLISFYEKMQSDKGSIPDRFSAQQFSDYHSELNMSSLELGDSALYFCASSLALPSGIYNEQFFGPGTRLTVL.

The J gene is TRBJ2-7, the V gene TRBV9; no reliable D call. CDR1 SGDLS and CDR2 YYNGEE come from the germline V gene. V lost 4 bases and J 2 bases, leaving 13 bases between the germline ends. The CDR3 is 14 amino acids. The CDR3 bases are TGTGCCAGCAGCAATGCGGTGGACCCCTACGAGCAGTACTTC. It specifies CASSNAVDPYEQYF.

This CDR3 is CASSLEPQGAGGYTF. CDR3 nucleotides: TGCGCCAGCAGCTTGGAGCCCCAGGGGGCGGGAGGCTACACCTTC. The chain joins TRBV5-1 to TRBJ1-2, with 8 bases lining up with TRBD1. Germline V lookup: CDR1 SGHRS, CDR2 YFSETQ. The CDR3 sequence is 15 residues long. V dropped 0 bases and J dropped 8; count of bases not matched to a gene: 9.

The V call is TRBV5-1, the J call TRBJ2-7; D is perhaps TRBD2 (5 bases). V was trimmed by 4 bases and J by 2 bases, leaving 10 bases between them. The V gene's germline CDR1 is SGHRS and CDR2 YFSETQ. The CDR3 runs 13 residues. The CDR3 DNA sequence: TGCGCCAGCAGCGTTCCCGGGACCTACGAGCAGTACTTC. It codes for CASSVPGTYEQYF. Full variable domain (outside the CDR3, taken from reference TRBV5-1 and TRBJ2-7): KAGVTQTPRYLIKTRGQQVTLSCSPISGHRSVSWYQQTPGQGLQFLFEYFSETQRNKGNFPGRFSGRQFSNSRSEMNVSTLELGDSALYLCASSVPGTYEQYFGPGTRLTVT.

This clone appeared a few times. The CDR3 here is CASSLIPGNTGELFF. The CDR3 DNA sequence: TGTGCCAGCAGCTTAATCCCCGGTAACACCGGGGAGCTGTTTTTT. V is TRBV7-2 and J is TRBJ2-2; no clear D. Germline lookup yields CDR1 SGHTA and CDR2 FQGNSA. Trimming removed 2 bases from V and 2 bases from J, with 9 bases in between. The CDR3 runs to 15 residues.

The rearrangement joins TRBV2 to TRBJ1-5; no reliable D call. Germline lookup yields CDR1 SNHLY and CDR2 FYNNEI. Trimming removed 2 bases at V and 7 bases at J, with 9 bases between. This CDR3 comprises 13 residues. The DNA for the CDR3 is TGTGCCAGCAGTGAAAGCAGGAGGCAGCCCCAGCATTTT. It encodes CASSESRRQPQHF.